The T cell receptor (beta chain) described here comes from a study of blood T cell repertoires in COVID-19. Study overall: Sources were T cells, B-cell-depleted T cells, or PBMCs; the material itself was cDNA or gDNA.

The authors' processing: The assay estimated nucleated cells by amplifying reference gene primers. Using immunoSEQ multiplex PCR, the repertoire was profiled, and TCRdb retains in-frame clones only, with some absent. The D gene and trimming were derived from the DNA, and the V and J assignments and clone size from that table. The sample includes about 240,000 clones, about 80% of them seen just once. Trimming took 6 bases from V and 0 from J; bases not matched to a gene: 10. The CDR3 contains 17 residues. Germline CDR1 LNHDA, CDR2 SQIVND (reference sequence). V gene TRBV19 combines with J gene TRBJ2-3; 9 bases are shared with TRBD1. Sequenced material: peripheral blood. This receptor was identified in a woman aged 80 or over with acute or convalescent COVID-19. The DNA for the CDR3 is TGTGCCAGTAGCCGGGACAGGGACCTCAAAAGCACAGATACGCAGTATTTT. Its protein product is CASSRDRDLKSTDTQYF.